This TCR beta chain was observed in a study of cytomegalovirus exposure and HLA in healthy donors. General study points: While the bulk of TCR sequences proved rare, some public TCRs turned up in many donors. In vitro checks showed that a few CMV-associated chains really do target CMV antigens.

The repertoire was sequenced with immunoSEQ multiplex PCR; TCRdb's copy has only in-frame clones and lacks some. The sample records 150,000 to 200,000 clones, around 89% being singletons. As regards this clone: No antigen is known for it.

There are 16 residues in the CDR3. V lost 5 bases to trimming and J lost 6 bases, with 24 bases between them. The germline CDR1 and CDR2 sequences are SGHRS and YFSETQ. Donors were drawn from the 120-subject validation cohort, separate from the roughly 700-subject first cohort. J is TRBJ2-7 and V is TRBV5-1; a possible D gene is TRBD1 (5 bases). The clonotype comes from a man aged 18 to 29 in good health and CMV-seronegative. Material for sequencing was PBMCs. DNA of the CDR3: TGCGCCAGCAGTTGGTACTCCCCCGATCAGGGTGGCGAGCAGTACTTC. This encodes CASSWYSPDQGGEQYF.